This T cell receptor beta chain is from a study of blood T cell repertoires in COVID-19. On the study more broadly: In each case, the material was cDNA or gDNA derived from T cells, B-cell-depleted T cells, or PBMCs.

Clones were sequenced by immunoSEQ multiplex PCR, and TCRdb holds only the in-frame ones, with some missing. The sample lists about 240,000 clones, 84% seen once, with less than 4.5% in the top ten. The TCR comes from a man aged 45 to 65 with acute or convalescent COVID-19. Sequencing was done on a sample of peripheral blood.

CDR3 nucleotides: TGCGCCAGCAGCTTGAGTATCGCTAGCGGGAGGACAGATACGCAGTATTTT. This sequence encodes CASSLSIASGRTDTQYF. The rearrangement joins TRBV5-1 to TRBJ2-3, with 11 nucleotides matching TRBD2. The CDR3 is 17 residues long. The germline gives CDR1 SGHRS, CDR2 YFSETQ. Trimming cost V 1 base and J 3 bases; bases outside gene matches: 7.